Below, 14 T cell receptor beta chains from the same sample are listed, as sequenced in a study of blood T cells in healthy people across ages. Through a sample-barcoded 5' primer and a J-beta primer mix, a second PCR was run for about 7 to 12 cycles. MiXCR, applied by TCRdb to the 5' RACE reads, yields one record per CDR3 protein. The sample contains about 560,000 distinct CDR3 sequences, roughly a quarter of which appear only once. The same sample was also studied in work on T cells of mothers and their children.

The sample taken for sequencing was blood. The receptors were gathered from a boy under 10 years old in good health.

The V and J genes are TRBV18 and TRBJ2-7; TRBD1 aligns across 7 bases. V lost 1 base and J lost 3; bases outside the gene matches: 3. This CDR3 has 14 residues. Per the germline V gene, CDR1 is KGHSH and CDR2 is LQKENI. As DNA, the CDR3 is TGTGCCAGCTCACCACAGGGACAGAGCTACGAGCAGTACTTC. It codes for CASSPQGQSYEQYF.

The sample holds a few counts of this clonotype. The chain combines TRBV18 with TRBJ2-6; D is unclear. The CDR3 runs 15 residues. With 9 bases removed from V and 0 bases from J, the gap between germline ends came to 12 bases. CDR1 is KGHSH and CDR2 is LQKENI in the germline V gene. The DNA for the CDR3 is TGTGCCAGTCAACTGGCCAGCTCTGGGGCCAACGTCCTGACTTTC. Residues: CASQLASSGANVLTF.

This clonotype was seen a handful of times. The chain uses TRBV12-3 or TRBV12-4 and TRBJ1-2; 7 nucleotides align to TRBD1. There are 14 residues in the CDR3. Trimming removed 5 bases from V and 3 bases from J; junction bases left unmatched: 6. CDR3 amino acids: CASSMGQLYYGYTF. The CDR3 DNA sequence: TGTGCCAGCAGTATGGGACAGTTGTACTATGGCTACACCTTC.

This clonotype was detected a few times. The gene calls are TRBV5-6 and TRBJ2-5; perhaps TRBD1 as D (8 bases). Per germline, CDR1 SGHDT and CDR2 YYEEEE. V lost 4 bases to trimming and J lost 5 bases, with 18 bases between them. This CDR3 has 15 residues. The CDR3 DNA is TGTGCCAGCAGCGGACGGACAGGGCGGGGGGAGACCCAGTACTTC. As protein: CASSGRTGRGETQYF.

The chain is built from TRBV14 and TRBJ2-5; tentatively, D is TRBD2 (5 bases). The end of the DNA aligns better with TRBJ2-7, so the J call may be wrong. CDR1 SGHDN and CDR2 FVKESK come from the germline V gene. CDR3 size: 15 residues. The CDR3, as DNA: TGTGCCAGCAGCCAGTCCTCGATGACTACCTACGAGCAGTACTTC. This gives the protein CASSQSSMTTYEQYF.

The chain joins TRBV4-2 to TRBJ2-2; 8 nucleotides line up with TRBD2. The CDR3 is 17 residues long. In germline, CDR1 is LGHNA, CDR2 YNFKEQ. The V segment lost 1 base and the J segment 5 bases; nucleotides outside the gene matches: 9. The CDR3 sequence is CASSQAVGGGQTGELFF. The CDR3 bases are TGTGCCAGCAGCCAAGCGGTAGGCGGGGGGCAAACCGGGGAGCTGTTTTTT.

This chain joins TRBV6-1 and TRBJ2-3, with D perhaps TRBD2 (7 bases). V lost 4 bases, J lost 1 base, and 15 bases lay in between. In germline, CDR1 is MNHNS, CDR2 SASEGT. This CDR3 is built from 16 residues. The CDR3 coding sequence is TGTGCCAGCAGTGTGCAGCACGGGGGGCGCACAGATACGCAGTATTTT. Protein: CASSVQHGGRTDTQYF.

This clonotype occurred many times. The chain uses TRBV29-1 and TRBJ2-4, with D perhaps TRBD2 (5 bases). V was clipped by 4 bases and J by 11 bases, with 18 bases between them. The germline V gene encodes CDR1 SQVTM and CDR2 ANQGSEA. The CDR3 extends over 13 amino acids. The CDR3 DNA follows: TGCAGCGTTGGGCTCCGTCTTACGGGGTTTCAGTACTTC. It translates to CSVGLRLTGFQYF.

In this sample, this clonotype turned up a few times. CDR3 region: CAISTDDNEQFF. The CDR3 region has the DNA TGTGCCATCAGTACAGATGACAATGAGCAGTTCTTC. V and J are TRBV10-3 and TRBJ2-1; D gene uncertain. The CDR3 sequence is 12 residues long. V was trimmed by 5 bases and J by 5 bases, leaving 7 bases between them. Germline V lookup: CDR1 ENHRY, CDR2 SYGVKD.

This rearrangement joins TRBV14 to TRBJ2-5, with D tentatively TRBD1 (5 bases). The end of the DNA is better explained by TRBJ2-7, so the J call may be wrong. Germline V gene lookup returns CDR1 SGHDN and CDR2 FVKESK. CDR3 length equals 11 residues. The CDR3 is CASDSSYEQYF. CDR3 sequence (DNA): TGTGCCAGTGACAGCTCCTACGAGCAGTACTTC.

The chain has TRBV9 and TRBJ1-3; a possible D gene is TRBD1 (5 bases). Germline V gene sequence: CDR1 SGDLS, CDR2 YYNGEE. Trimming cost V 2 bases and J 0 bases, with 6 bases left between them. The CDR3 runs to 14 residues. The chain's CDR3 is CASSVDSSGNTIYF. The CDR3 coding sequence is TGTGCCAGCAGCGTCGACAGCTCTGGAAACACCATATATTTT. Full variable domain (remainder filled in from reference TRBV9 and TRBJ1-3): DSGVTQTPKHLITATGQRVTLRCSPRSGDLSVYWYQQSLDQGLQFLIQYYNGEERAKGNILERFSAQQFPDLHSELNLSSLELGDSALYFCASSVDSSGNTIYFGEGSWLTVV.

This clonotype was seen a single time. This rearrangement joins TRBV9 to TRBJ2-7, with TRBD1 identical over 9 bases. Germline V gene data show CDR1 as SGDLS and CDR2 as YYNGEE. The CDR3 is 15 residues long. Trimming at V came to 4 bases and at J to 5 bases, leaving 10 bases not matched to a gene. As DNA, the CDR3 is TGTGCCAGCAGCCCTCGGGGGACAGGGACCCACGAGCAGTACTTC. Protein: CASSPRGTGTHEQYF.

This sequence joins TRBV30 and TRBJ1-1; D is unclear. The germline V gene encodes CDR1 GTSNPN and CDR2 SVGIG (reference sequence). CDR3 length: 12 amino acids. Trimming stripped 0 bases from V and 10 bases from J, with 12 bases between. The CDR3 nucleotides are TGTGCCTGGAGTGTACGGGCACAACTAGCTTTCTTT. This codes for CAWSVRAQLAFF.

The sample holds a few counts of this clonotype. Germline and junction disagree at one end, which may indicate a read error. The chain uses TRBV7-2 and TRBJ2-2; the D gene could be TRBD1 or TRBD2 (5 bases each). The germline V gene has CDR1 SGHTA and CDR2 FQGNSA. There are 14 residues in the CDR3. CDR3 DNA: TGTGCCAGCAGGGGGGACGTTAACACCGGGGAGCTGGTTTTT. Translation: CASRGDVNTGELVF.